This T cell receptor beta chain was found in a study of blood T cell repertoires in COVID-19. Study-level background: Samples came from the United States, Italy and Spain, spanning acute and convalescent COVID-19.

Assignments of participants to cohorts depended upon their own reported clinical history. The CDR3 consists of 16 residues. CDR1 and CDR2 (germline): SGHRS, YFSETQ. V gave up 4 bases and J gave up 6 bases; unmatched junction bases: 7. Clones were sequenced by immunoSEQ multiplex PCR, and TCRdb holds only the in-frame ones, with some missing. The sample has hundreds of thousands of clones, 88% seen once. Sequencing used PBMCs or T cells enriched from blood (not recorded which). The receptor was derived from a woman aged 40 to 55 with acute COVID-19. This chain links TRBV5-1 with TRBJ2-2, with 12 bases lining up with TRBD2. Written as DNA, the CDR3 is TGCGCCAGCAGCGTCCGACTAGCGGGGGCTCCCGGGGAGCTGTTTTTT. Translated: CASSVRLAGAPGELFF.